This passage covers 27 T cell receptor beta chains from one sample sequenced in a study of CD8+CD57+ T cells in acquired aplastic anemia. Genomic DNA served as template for TCR beta VDJ and CDR3 profiling. TCRdb ran MiXCR on the reads and lists one entry per CDR3 protein. This table has about 180,000 distinct CDR3 sequences, around half appearing once. The sequenced patients had an expansion of CD8+CD57+ cells seen by flow cytometry. The sample comprised sorted CD4+, CD8+, or CD8+CD57+ T cells (not recorded which) from PBMCs. Receptor source: a human donor with aplastic anemia.

The chain is built from TRBV2 and TRBJ2-7, with D tentatively TRBD2 (6 bases). V dropped 5 bases and J dropped 6 bases, with 20 bases sitting between them. This CDR3 has 15 amino acids. Germline CDR1 SNHLY, CDR2 FYNNEI. The CDR3 DNA is TGTGCCAGCAGTCGCTCCGGGACTTGGACATCCGAGCAGTACTTC. Translation: CASSRSGTWTSEQYF.

At least ten counts were recorded for this clonotype. The V and J genes are TRBV7-2 and TRBJ2-2; 12 bases line up with TRBD2. In germline, CDR1 is SGHTA, CDR2 FQGNSA. J gave up 5 bases and V 6 bases, and 7 bases lay outside the gene matches. This CDR3 is built from 16 residues. The CDR3 coding sequence is TGTGCCAGCAGGGGACTAGCGGGTTGGAGAACCGGGGAGCTGTTTTTT. Protein product: CASRGLAGWRTGELFF.

CDR3 nucleotides: TGTGCCACCAGTGGGCAGGGCGGCGGCTACACCTTC. Protein sequence: CATSGQGGGYTF. The rearrangement links TRBV24-1 to TRBJ1-2; D is possibly TRBD1 (5 bases). This CDR3 is 12 amino acids long. V lost 5 bases to trimming and J lost 8 bases, with 11 bases between them. CDR1 is KGHDR and CDR2 is SFDVKD in the germline V gene.

This chain's CDR3 is CASSLEFYEQYF. CDR3 DNA: TGTGCCAGCAGCTTAGAGTTCTACGAGCAGTACTTC. The chain combines TRBV7-9 with TRBJ2-7; D is ambiguous. The V gene's germline CDR1 is SEHNR and CDR2 FQNEAQ (reference sequence). This CDR3 has 12 amino acids. Deletions cut 1 base from V and 3 bases from J, with 4 bases between.

Only a few counts were recorded for this clonotype. This sequence joins TRBV2 and TRBJ1-6; D unclear. This CDR3 spans 14 amino acids. V gave up 1 base and J gave up 7 bases, with 8 bases separating them. Germline CDR1 SNHLY, CDR2 FYNNEI. The chain's CDR3 is CASSEDYANSPLHF. The CDR3, as DNA: TGTGCCAGCAGTGAAGACTATGCGAATTCACCCCTCCACTTT.

The V call is TRBV7-3, the J call TRBJ1-5; no definite D call. Germline CDR1 and CDR2: SGHTA and FQGTGA. The V and J ends lost 4 bases and 5 bases respectively, with 21 bases between them. The CDR3 is made up of 17 amino acids. The DNA of the CDR3 is TGTGCCAGCAGCTCCGCCGATGGGGTCTGGAGAGATCAGCCCCAGCATTTT. It codes for CASSSADGVWRDQPQHF.

The chain combines TRBV19 with TRBJ1-6; D gene uncertain. The CDR3 has 15 amino acids. The V gene's germline CDR1 is LNHDA and CDR2 SQIVND (reference sequence). V was clipped by 4 bases and J by 10 bases, with 17 bases between them. CDR3 in DNA: TGTGCCAGTAGTACCGGGAGTGGAAGTAGATCACCCCTCCACTTT. Amino acids: CASSTGSGSRSPLHF.

Concerning this clonotype itself: This may stem from a read error, because a much larger clone lies one nucleotide away. The chain has TRBV7-8 and TRBJ2-7; the match to TRBD2 covers 9 bases. The germline CDR1 and CDR2 sequences are SGHVS and FQNEAQ. CDR3 length: 15 amino acids. CDR3 nucleotides: TGTGCCTGCAGCTTAGCTGGCGGGGGGGCTTACGAGCAGTACTTC. Translating it yields CACSLAGGGAYEQYF.

This clonotype was counted many times. This sequence joins TRBV6-6 and TRBJ1-1, with 7 nucleotides matching TRBD1. The CDR3 covers 15 residues. Looked up from germline, CDR1 is MNHNY and CDR2 is SVGAGI (reference sequence). The ends lost 4 bases at V and 5 bases at J; junction bases unmatched: 10. In nucleotides, the CDR3 is TGTGCCAGCAGTTCCTCGACAGGGTGGAGGACTGAAGCTTTCTTT. It specifies CASSSSTGWRTEAFF.

The chain carries TRBV6-1 and TRBJ1-2; possibly TRBD1 for D (6 bases). The CDR3 runs to 14 residues. Looked up from germline, CDR1 is MNHNS and CDR2 is SASEGT. The V and J ends lost 5 bases and 0 bases respectively, with 10 bases between them. The CDR3, as DNA: TGTGCCAGCAGTAGGGGGACTGCTAACTATGGCTACACCTTC. Its translation is CASSRGTANYGYTF.

The rearrangement joins TRBV10-3 to TRBJ2-1; weak D call: TRBD2 (5 bases). CDR3 length: 14 amino acids. Germline V gene data show CDR1 as ENHRY and CDR2 as SYGVKD. V was trimmed by 3 bases and J by 7 bases, leaving 13 bases between them. CDR3 DNA: TGTGCCATCAGTGAACAACTTTTAGCGAATGAGCAGTTCTTC. Protein: CAISEQLLANEQFF.

The count of this clonotype is one. The genes are TRBV28 and TRBJ1-1; 7 bases fit TRBD1. CDR1 and CDR2 (germline): MDHEN, SYDVKM. This CDR3 contains 15 residues. The ends lost 6 bases at V and 2 bases at J; junction bases unmatched: 9. The DNA of the CDR3 is TGTGCCAGCAGGCGTGACAGGGTTGTTAACACTGAAGCTTTCTTT. This sequence encodes CASRRDRVVNTEAFF.

This clonotype was recorded a few times. This chain uses TRBV28 with TRBJ2-5, with 9 bases that match TRBD2. This CDR3 has 14 residues. Germline loops: CDR1 MDHEN, CDR2 SYDVKM. Trimming removed 5 bases from V and 5 bases from J; junction bases left unmatched: 6. This CDR3 reads CASSQVGLAETQYF. The CDR3 DNA sequence: TGTGCCAGCAGTCAAGTCGGACTAGCGGAGACCCAGTACTTC.

This clonotype appeared many times. The V gene is TRBV7-2, the J gene TRBJ2-7; 11 nucleotides align to TRBD1. The germline gives CDR1 SGHTA, CDR2 FQGNSA. The CDR3 totals 14 residues. Germline trimming cut 3 bases from V and 10 bases from J; bases unmatched to any gene: 8. The CDR3 coding sequence is TGTGCCAGCAGCTTCTCGAGGACAGGGGGCCATCAGTACTTC. Encoded protein: CASSFSRTGGHQYF.

V and J are TRBV2 and TRBJ1-1, with D perhaps matching TRBD1 (6 bases). Germline values: CDR1 SNHLY, CDR2 FYNNEI. V was pared by 3 bases and J by 1 base, with 18 bases between. This CDR3 region has 17 residues. CDR3 residues: CASSDPITGFGNTEAFF. The CDR3 DNA is TGTGCCAGCAGTGACCCAATAACAGGGTTTGGGAACACTGAAGCTTTCTTT.

In regard to this clonotype: The junction departs from the called germline gene at one end, perhaps through a read error. This chain joins TRBV24-1 and TRBJ2-1, with D perhaps TRBD2 (5 bases). The germline gives CDR1 KGHDR, CDR2 SFDVKD. This CDR3 is 16 amino acids long. The CDR3 is CATSDSVRGSYSEQFF. The DNA of the CDR3 is TGTGCCACCAGTGATTCGGTCCGGGGTTCCTACAGTGAGCAGTTCTTC.

Points on this clonotype: Germline and junction disagree at one end, which may indicate a read error. The V and J genes are TRBV5-1 and TRBJ1-1, with D possibly TRBD1 on 5 matching bases. This CDR3 region has 15 residues. Germline CDR1 is SGHRS and CDR2 is YFSETQ. CDR3 loop: CASCPGGLGRTGAFF. The DNA for the CDR3 is TGCGCCAGCTGCCCGGGGGGTCTGGGACGCACTGGAGCTTTCTTT.

This clonotype was picked up many times. J is TRBJ1-2 and V is TRBV6-1, with TRBD1 matching over 9 bases. The CDR3 has 14 residues. Looked up from germline, CDR1 is MNHNS and CDR2 is SASEGT. V dropped 6 bases and J dropped 8; count of bases not matched to a gene: 10. CDR3 in amino acids: CASRVPDRGGGYTF. CDR3 nucleotides: TGTGCCAGCAGGGTTCCGGACAGGGGAGGCGGCTACACCTTC.

Worth noting for this clonotype: Since a much larger clone is just one base distant, this may be a read error. The V gene is TRBV12-3 or TRBV12-4, the J gene TRBJ1-2; the D gene is possibly TRBD1 (5 bases). This CDR3 is 12 amino acids long. The CDR3 here is CASSLPPGPYAF. In DNA, the CDR3 is TGTGCCAGCAGTCTCCCCCCAGGGCCCTACGCCTTC.

This clonotype was observed many times. The rearrangement links TRBV5-6 to TRBJ2-7, with unresolved D. This CDR3 spans 13 amino acids. Germline CDR1 is SGHDT and CDR2 is YYEEEE. V gave up 0 bases and J gave up 5 bases, with 9 bases separating them. CDR3 region: CASSLADGHEQYF. CDR3 sequence (DNA): TGTGCCAGCAGCTTGGCTGACGGCCACGAGCAGTACTTC.

The table lists this clonotype with a count of one. The chain carries TRBV5-1 and TRBJ1-6; unclear D gene. Between the trimmed V and J ends, which lost 2 bases and 4 bases, there was a span of 7 bases. The CDR3 length is 14 residues. CDR1 SGHRS and CDR2 YFSETQ come from the germline V gene. This CDR3 reads CASSFEGYNSPLHF. CDR3 nucleotide sequence: TGCGCCAGCAGCTTTGAGGGTTATAATTCACCCCTCCACTTT.

Note on this clonotype: A junction boundary mismatches the germline segment, possibly from a read error. This chain joins TRBV5-1 and TRBJ2-3, with 9 positions matching TRBD2. This CDR3 has 17 amino acids. Germline assignment: CDR1 SGHRS and CDR2 YFSETQ. CDR3 amino acids: CASSEGGLANPKDTRYF. The CDR3 region has the DNA TGTGCCAGCAGCGAGGGAGGACTAGCGAACCCTAAGGATACGCGGTATTTT.

The count of this clonotype is one. This chain links TRBV20-1 with TRBJ2-5; D perhaps matches TRBD2 (6 bases). Trimming left V 3 bases short and J 2 bases short, with 10 bases between. The CDR3 length is 13 residues. In germline, CDR1 is DFQATT, CDR2 SNEGSKA (reference sequence). CDR3 sequence: CSASRGIQETQYF. In nucleotides, the CDR3 is TGCAGTGCTAGCCGGGGGATACAAGAGACCCAGTACTTC.

The table lists this clonotype with many counts. The chain is built from TRBV14 and TRBJ1-2, with D possibly TRBD1 on 6 matching bases. The germline CDR1 and CDR2 sequences are SGHDN and FVKESK. The V end was cut by 0 bases, the J end by 4 bases, with 30 bases between. The CDR3 length is 21 residues. CDR3 protein: CASSQEYFIRQGPPSGYGYTF. The CDR3 bases are TGTGCCAGCAGCCAAGAGTACTTCATTAGGCAGGGGCCTCCCAGTGGCTATGGCTACACCTTC.

This chain uses TRBV11-1 with TRBJ2-3, with TRBD2 identical over 9 bases. The CDR3 spans 19 residues. Germline values: CDR1 SGHAT, CDR2 FQDESV (reference sequence). With 3 bases clipped from V and 3 bases from J, the junction kept 16 bases outside the gene matches. CDR3 loop: CASSFLPWTSEGGTDTQYF. The CDR3 DNA reads as TGTGCCAGCAGCTTCCTGCCTTGGACTAGCGAGGGGGGGACAGATACGCAGTATTTT.

The V gene is TRBV15, the J gene TRBJ1-2; a weak D match, TRBD1 (5 bases). Germline lookup yields CDR1 LNHNV and CDR2 YYDKDF (reference sequence). The length of the CDR3 is 17 residues. The V gene lost 0 bases and the J gene lost 1 base, with 15 bases spanning the gap. The CDR3, as DNA: TGTGCCACCAGCAGAGAAAGAACCGGGGCATTTAACTATGGCTACACCTTC. Protein: CATSRERTGAFNYGYTF.

The table lists this clonotype with many counts. This chain links TRBV5-1 with TRBJ2-2, with TRBD2 matching 14 bases. V dropped 5 bases and J dropped 0; count of bases not matched to a gene: 3. The CDR3 length is 17 residues. Germline V gives CDR1 SGHRS, CDR2 YFSETQ. The CDR3, as DNA: TGCGCCAGCAGGGGACTAGCGGGAGTAGCGAACACCGGGGAGCTGTTTTTT. Its translation: CASRGLAGVANTGELFF.